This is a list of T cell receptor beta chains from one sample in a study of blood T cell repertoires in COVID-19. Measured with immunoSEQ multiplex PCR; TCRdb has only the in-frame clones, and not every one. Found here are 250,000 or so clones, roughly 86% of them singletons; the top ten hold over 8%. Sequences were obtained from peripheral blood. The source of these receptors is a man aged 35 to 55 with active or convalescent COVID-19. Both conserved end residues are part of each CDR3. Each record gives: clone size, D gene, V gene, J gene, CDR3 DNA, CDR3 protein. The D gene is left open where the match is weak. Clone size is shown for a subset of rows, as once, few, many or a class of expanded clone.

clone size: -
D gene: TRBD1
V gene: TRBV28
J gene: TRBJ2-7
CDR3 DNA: TGTGCCAGCAGTTTGGTGGCAGGGGGTTCCTACGAGCAGTACTTC
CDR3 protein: CASSLVAGGSYEQYF

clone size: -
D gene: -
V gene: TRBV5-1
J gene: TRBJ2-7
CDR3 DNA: TGCGCCAGCAGGTACTACGAGCAGTACTTC
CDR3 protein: CASRYYEQYF

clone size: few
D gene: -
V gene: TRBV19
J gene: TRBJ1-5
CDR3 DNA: TGTGCCAGTAGTACCCCCGGTGTCTCCGGGGTAAGGCCCCAGCATTTT
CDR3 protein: CASSTPGVSGVRPQHF

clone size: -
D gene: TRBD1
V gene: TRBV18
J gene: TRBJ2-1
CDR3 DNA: TGTGCCAGTACTCGGGGCGGGACAGGTACCTACAATGAGCAGTTCTTC
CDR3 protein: CASTRGGTGTYNEQFF

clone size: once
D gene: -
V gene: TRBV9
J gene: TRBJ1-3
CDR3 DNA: TGTGCCAGCCGGGGTGTTTCTGGAAACACCATATATTTT
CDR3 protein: CASRGVSGNTIYF

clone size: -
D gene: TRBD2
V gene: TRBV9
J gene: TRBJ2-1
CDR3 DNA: TGTGCCAGCAGCGAGCGGGAGGGCCTCTGGGATGAGCAGTTCTTC
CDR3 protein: CASSEREGLWDEQFF

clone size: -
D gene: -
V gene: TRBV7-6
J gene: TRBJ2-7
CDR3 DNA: TGTGCCAGCAGCATAGCGGTAGGGTTGGAGGGGTACGAGCAGTACTTC
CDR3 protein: CASSIAVGLEGYEQYF

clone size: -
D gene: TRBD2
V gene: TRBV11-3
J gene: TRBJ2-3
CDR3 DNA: TGTGCCAGCAGCTTAGGCGGGGGGGCCTCAGATACGCAGTATTTT
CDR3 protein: CASSLGGGASDTQYF

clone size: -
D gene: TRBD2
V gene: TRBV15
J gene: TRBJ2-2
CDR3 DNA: TGTGCCACGAATCTTGGACTAGCGAATGGGGAGCTGTTTTTT
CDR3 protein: CATNLGLANGELFF

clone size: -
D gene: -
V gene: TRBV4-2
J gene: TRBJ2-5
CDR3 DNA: TGTGCCAGCAGCCGTCAGGCTCGCGGGAATCAAGAGACCCAGTACTTC
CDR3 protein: CASSRQARGNQETQYF

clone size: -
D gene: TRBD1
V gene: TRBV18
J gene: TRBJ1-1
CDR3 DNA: TGTGCCAGCTCACCACAACACACAGGGGATATGAGAGCTTTCTTT
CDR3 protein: CASSPQHTGDMRAFF

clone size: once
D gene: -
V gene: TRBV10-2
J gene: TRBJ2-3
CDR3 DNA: TGCGCCAGCAGTGCTAGCTTAGATACGCAGTATTTT
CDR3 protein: CASSASLDTQYF

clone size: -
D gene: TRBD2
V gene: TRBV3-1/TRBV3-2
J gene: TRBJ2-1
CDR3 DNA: TGTGCCAGCAGCCATGCACTAGCGGGAGCTTCGAATGAGCAGTTCTTC
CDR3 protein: CASSHALAGASNEQFF

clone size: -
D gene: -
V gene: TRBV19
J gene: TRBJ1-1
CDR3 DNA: TGTGCCAGTAGCCAGGGTCGAGGCACTGAAGCTTTCTTT
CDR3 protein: CASSQGRGTEAFF

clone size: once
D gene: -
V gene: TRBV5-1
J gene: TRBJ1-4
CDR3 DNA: TGCGCCAGCAGCTTATCGCAGGGCTCGAGTGAAAAACTGTTTTTT
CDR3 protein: CASSLSQGSSEKLFF

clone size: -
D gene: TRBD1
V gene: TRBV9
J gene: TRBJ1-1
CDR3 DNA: TGTGCCAGCAGCACCCAGGGGGATACTGAAGCTTTCTTT
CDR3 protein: CASSTQGDTEAFF

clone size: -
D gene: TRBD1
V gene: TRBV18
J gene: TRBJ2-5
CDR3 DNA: TGTGCCAGCTCACCGTTCGAACAGGGGTTTAGTGAGACCCAGTACTTC
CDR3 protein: CASSPFEQGFSETQYF

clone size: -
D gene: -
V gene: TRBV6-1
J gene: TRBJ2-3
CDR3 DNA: TGTGCCAGCAGTGAAGTACGAGCGGCCAACCTCCCCGCTAGCACAGATACGCAGTATTTT
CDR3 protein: CASSEVRAANLPASTDTQYF

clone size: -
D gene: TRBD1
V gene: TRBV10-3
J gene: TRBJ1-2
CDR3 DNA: TGTGCCATCAGCCCAGGGGGCGCTTCCGGCTACACCTTC
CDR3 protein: CAISPGGASGYTF

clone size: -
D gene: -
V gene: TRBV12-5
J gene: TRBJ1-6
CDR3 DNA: TGTGCTAGTGGTTTGGGACAGCTGATCCCGTATAATTCACCCCTCCACTTT
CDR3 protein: CASGLGQLIPYNSPLHF

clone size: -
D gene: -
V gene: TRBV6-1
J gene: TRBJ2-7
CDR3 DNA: TGTGCCAGCAGTGAACGGGACAATTCCTACGAGCAGTACTTC
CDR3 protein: CASSERDNSYEQYF

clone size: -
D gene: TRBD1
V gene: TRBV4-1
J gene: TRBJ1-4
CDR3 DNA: TGCGCCAGCAGCGCCGGGACAGGGGGTAGAGCTAATGAAAAACTGTTTTTT
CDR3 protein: CASSAGTGGRANEKLFF

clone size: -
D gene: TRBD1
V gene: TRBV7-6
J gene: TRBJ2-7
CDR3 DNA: TGTGCCAGCAGCTCCCGGGACAGGCTCGGGGAGCAGTACTTC
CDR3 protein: CASSSRDRLGEQYF

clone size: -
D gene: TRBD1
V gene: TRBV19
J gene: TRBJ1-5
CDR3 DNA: TGTGCCAGTACTGACAGGGGGTTCAATCAGCCCCAGCATTTT
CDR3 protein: CASTDRGFNQPQHF

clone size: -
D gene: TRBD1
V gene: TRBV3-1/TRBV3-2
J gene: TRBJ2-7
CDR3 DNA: TGTGCCAGCAGCCAAGGGACAGGGTACGAGCAGTACTTC
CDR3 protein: CASSQGTGYEQYF

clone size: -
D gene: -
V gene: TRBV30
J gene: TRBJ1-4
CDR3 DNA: TGTGCCTGGAGTCCTCGGAGAGCAACTAATGAAAAACTGTTTTTT
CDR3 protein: CAWSPRRATNEKLFF

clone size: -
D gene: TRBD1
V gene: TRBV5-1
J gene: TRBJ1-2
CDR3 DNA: TGCGCCAGCACTTCGGACAGGGGGGTCGATGGCTACACCTTC
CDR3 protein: CASTSDRGVDGYTF

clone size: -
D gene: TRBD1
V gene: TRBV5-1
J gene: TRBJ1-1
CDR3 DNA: TGCGCCAGCAGCTTGGGGACAGGGCTTAACACTGAAGCTTTCTTT
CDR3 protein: CASSLGTGLNTEAFF